What follows is one T cell receptor beta chain and its context. Its antigen remains undetermined. Per-base qualities were not stored, and no clone one base away is much larger. This specimen comes from a study of T cell changes during pregnancy in multiple sclerosis (dated by TCRdb to about 2019). Broadly, across the study: The study looked at changes in the T cell repertoire across pregnancy in women with multiple sclerosis.

For this chain, trimming is 7 bases at the V end and 7 bases at the J end, and the number of junction bases without a gene match is 13. The CDR3 holds 15 amino acids from the cysteine to the phenylalanine. The retained sequence is limited to the CDR3, 45 bases, with the frame set at the first base. As encoded in the germline V gene, CDR1 is ENHRY while CDR2 is SYGVKD. The library was built by means of the immunoSEQ multiplex PCR assay. Sourced from immuneACCESS, this table was stored by TCRdb with only in-frame sequences that have V and J called. A share of the clones is absent; for the studies checked, an unresolved V gene accounts for under half, and the remainder has no known explanation. Here the sample has about 73,000 clones; 85% to 90% occur a single time. The ten largest account for over 7.5% of the sample.

Rearrangement joined TRBV10-3 to TRBJ1-2, and TRBD1 matches 9 of the central bases. The source was peripheral blood, collected after pregnancy. The receptor was isolated from a female donor in good health, enrolled as a control in a pregnancy study. The DNA is TGTGCCATCACTTACACCGGGACAGGGATTGGTGGCTACACCTTC. This translates into CAITYTGTGIGGYTF.